This TCR beta chain was retrieved from a study of neoadjuvant anti-PD-1 for oral cavity cancer (dated by TCRdb to the early 2020s). As for the study more broadly: Before undergoing curative-intent surgical resection, most patients got three to four biweekly nivolumab doses at 3 mg/kg. Patients without progression received a fourth nivolumab dose around day 43 and underwent definitive surgical resection on days 50-56. Under RECIST 1.1, a patient counted as a responder if showing complete response, partial response or stable disease, and as a non-responder if showing progression. There were 12 to 13 patients in the parent correlative cohort, and the response rate was 33%. Paper-wide results and their limitations: After neoadjuvant nivolumab, T cell clonality (Gini index) in PBMCs was significantly higher in non-responders than in responders. Higher pretreatment blood Treg/Th17 ratios correlated with both higher pretreatment blood TCRbeta clonality and lower post-treatment tumor TCRbeta clonality. The TCR analyses had only three patients in each response group, and the authors called for validation in larger cohorts.

This specimen's time point label, interpreted: after neoadjuvant nivolumab, at surgical resection. None of the patients had received prior systemic or radiation treatment, and all were newly diagnosed with stage II-IVA oral cavity squamous cell carcinoma. The cohort consisted of patients with HPV-negative, locally advanced oral cavity squamous cell carcinoma. Peripheral blood mononuclear cells were analyzed directly and were not maintained or expanded in culture. Samples were obtained from a longitudinal correlative study of a single-arm phase II trial of neoadjuvant nivolumab in oral cavity squamous cell carcinoma. Genomic DNA-based TCRbeta sequencing was performed on subject-matched pre- and post-treatment PBMCs and tumors from three responders and three non-responders. Peripheral blood mononuclear cells were drawn once before nivolumab treatment and a second time after treatment, when surgery took place. The Maxwell RSC DNA from Cells kit was used to isolate genomic DNA from PBMCs.

For deep sequencing, PBMC libraries mostly used approximately 500 ng of input genomic DNA, with six replicates for each sample. The immunoSEQ hsTCRbeta kit was used to prepare TCRbeta libraries according to the manufacturer's instructions. Sequencing of the completed libraries took place using an Illumina NovaSeq 6000 S4 flow cell after they had been pooled to roughly 2.9 nM. In the source study's methods: The immunoSEQ Analyzer was used for raw data preprocessing and quality control. The analysis was restricted to productive rearrangements, with each unique CDR3 amino acid sequence defining a clonotype. Repertoire clonality was estimated as the Gini-Simpson index, computed with the R package tcR. Student's t test was used to compare Gini indices, while Pearson correlation assessed associations with tumor size change. Imported from immuneACCESS, the table was reduced by TCRdb to in-frame sequences with V and J called. These copies leave out some clones; in studies compared against another copy, an unresolved V gene accounts for under half, and the cause of the remainder is not known. V and J calls and clone size come straight from that table; D and trimming were deduced from the DNA. This sample is represented by about 32,000 clones; roughly 79% of them were singletons. Of the sample, 3% to 3.5% is held by the ten largest clones.

Relative to germline, V is 1 base shorter and J is 4 bases shorter, with 14 bases between their ends. Spanning cysteine to phenylalanine, the CDR3 consists of 15 amino acids. Only CDR3 DNA remains: 45 bases, in frame from the first base. According to the germline V gene (reference sequence), CDR1 reads LNHDA and CDR2 reads SQIVND. A remark on this clone: The antigen it binds to is not known. Base quality data are lacking; no much larger clone is found one base away.

The sequencing used PBMCs, collected after nivolumab (anti-PD-1) treatment. Recombination joined TRBV19 with TRBJ2-7; the D gene is possibly TRBD1 or TRBD2, each agreeing over 5 bases. The receptor's source is a person aged 35-79 years with oral cavity squamous cell carcinoma. In nucleotides, the sequence is TGTGCCAGTAGTATAGGTGGGGGAAGGGCGTACGAGCAGTACTTC. The resulting protein is CASSIGGGRAYEQYF.